The sequence of this T cell receptor (beta chain) was determined in a study of identical twins. Carrying unique molecular identifiers, the cDNA also gained a universal primer site through template switching. TCRdb re-derived calls from the 5' RACE reads in MiXCR, one entry per CDR3 protein. The repertoire has roughly 250,000 distinct CDR3 sequences, roughly 7% of them found once; the top ten carry roughly 3.9%. Regarding the study as a whole: Part of the zero-insertion signal could reflect confounding by invariant MAIT and iNKT cells. Cord blood beta clonotypes that were abundant carried fewer insertions, and memory repertoires showed no such trend.

This clonotype was recorded at least ten times. Antigen: not known. V was clipped by 4 bases and J by 4 bases, with 13 bases between them. The CDR3 has 14 residues. Germline V gene data show CDR1 as MNHEY and CDR2 as SVGAGI. These data also featured in a second study, about yellow fever vaccine responses in identical twins.

The sample taken for sequencing was memory (CD45RO+) T cells sorted from blood. The chain joins TRBV6-5 to TRBJ2-5; D remains ambiguous. This receptor was taken from a woman under 30 in good health. As DNA, the CDR3 is TGTGCCAGCAGTTCTCCGAAGGGTAGAGAGACCCAGTACTTC. It yields the protein CASSSPKGRETQYF.